What follows is one TCR beta chain and its context. V dropped 5 bases and J dropped 5; count of bases not matched to a gene: 4. The V gene's germline CDR1 is SQVTM and CDR2 ANQGSEA. CDR3 length: 12 amino acids. These data come from a study of cytotoxic CD8 clonotypes in ibrutinib-treated CLL. Study context: Of the patients, about a dozen were relapsed/refractory, 15 treatment-naive and fewer than 18 IGHV unmutated.

The planned depth of sequencing spanned 1 in 200,000 to 1 in 1 million T cells. The repertoire was sequenced with immunoSEQ multiplex PCR; TCRdb's copy has only in-frame clones and lacks some. This sample carries 76,000 or so clones, less than 85% of them seen once, and the ten largest clones take 38%. The material was PBMCs, obtained after 24 months of ibrutinib treatment. The chain joins TRBV29-1 to TRBJ2-7; 9 bases agree with TRBD1. The receptor's source is a human donor with chronic lymphocytic leukemia. The CDR3 region has the DNA TGCAGCGTTACGGGACAGGGCCACGAGCAGTACTTC. It encodes CSVTGQGHEQYF.